A selection of T cell receptor beta chains follows, all from one sample in a study of breast tumors, draining lymph nodes, adjacent tissues. Via MiXCR, TCRdb re-called the multiplex PCR reads, giving one row per CDR3 protein. The data contain about 25,000 distinct CDR3 sequences, roughly 21% of them singletons. Sequenced material: breast tumor tissue. Receptor source: a female donor with breast cancer. Some clones in this sample may be carry-over from other donors' samples. Each CDR3 is given with its conserved first and last residue. The D gene is left open where the match is weak. Not every row has a clone size; where given, it reads once, few, many or a size class.

NA	TRBJ1-5	TRBV6-5	many	CASSAHGGVNQPQHF	TGTGCCAGCAGTGCGCACGGCGGGGTGAATCAGCCCCAGCATTTT
TRBD1	TRBJ2-1	TRBV14	many	CASSQEGTGGWFEQFF	TGTGCCAGCAGCCAAGAAGGTACAGGGGGCTGGTTTGAGCAGTTCTTC
TRBD2	TRBJ2-7	TRBV7-9	many	CASSGRARTSGPPYPYEQYF	TGTGCCAGCTCGGGGAGGGCGCGGACTAGCGGTCCCCCGTACCCCTACGAGCAGTACTTC
NA	TRBJ1-6	TRBV19	many	CASSTGQYNSPLHF	TGTGCCAGTAGTACAGGACAGTATAATTCACCCCTCCACTTT
TRBD2	TRBJ2-1	TRBV6-2/TRBV6-3	many	CASSYFRTSGRGYNEQFF	TGTGCCAGCAGTTATTTCAGGACTAGCGGGAGAGGTTACAATGAGCAGTTCTTC
TRBD1	TRBJ1-6	TRBV6-2/TRBV6-3	many	CASIGTGYNSPLHF	TGTGCCAGCATTGGGACAGGTTATAATTCACCCCTCCACTTT
NA	TRBJ1-6	TRBV30	many	CAWRQNNSPLHF	TGTGCCTGGAGGCAAAATAATTCACCCCTCCACTTT
NA	TRBJ2-6	TRBV5-5	NA	CASSWSPGGRISGVNVLTF	TGTGCCAGCAGCTGGTCCCCTGGGGGACGGATCTCTGGGGTCAACGTCCTGACTTTC
NA	TRBJ1-2	TRBV28	many	CASSFGGLRFYGYTF	TGTGCCAGCAGTTTCGGGGGGTTAAGATTCTATGGCTACACCTTC
NA	TRBJ2-2	TRBV5-1	NA	CASSIGHGADTGELFF	TGCGCCAGCAGCATAGGACACGGGGCGGACACCGGGGAGCTGTTTTTT
NA	TRBJ2-3	TRBV6-5	NA	CASRGTPRDTQYF	TGTGCCAGCAGAGGGACTCCAAGAGATACGCAGTATTTT
TRBD2	TRBJ2-1	TRBV6-5	many	CASSYSASIAGRYDEQFF	TGTGCCAGCAGTTACTCAGCTTCGATAGCCGGGAGGTACGATGAGCAGTTCTTC
TRBD2	TRBJ2-2	TRBV30	NA	CAWRGASGRASGELFF	TGTGCCTGGAGGGGGGCTAGCGGGAGGGCCTCCGGGGAGCTGTTTTTT
TRBD1	TRBJ1-2	TRBV27	NA	CASSPGQGVYGYTF	TGTGCCAGCAGTCCCGGACAGGGTGTCTATGGCTACACCTTC